A single sample is the source of the 22 T cell receptor beta chains below, sequenced in a study of glioma-infiltrating T cells. Using RNA template, CDR3s of TCR alpha and beta were amplified with iRepertoire arm-PCR. MiXCR, applied by TCRdb to the multiplex PCR reads, yields one record per CDR3 protein. Found here are about 130,000 distinct CDR3 sequences, under 30% of them singletons; the top ten hold roughly 29%. The sequenced sample was glioma tissue, nonneoplastic brain tissue, or PBMCs (not recorded which). The origin of the receptors is a human donor with low-grade glioma or glioblastoma, undergoing nonglioma brain surgery, or in good health (not recorded which).

This clonotype was recorded at least ten times. This chain joins TRBV6-6 and TRBJ2-7, with 9 bases fitting TRBD2. With 0 bases clipped from V and 4 bases from J, the junction kept 7 bases outside the gene matches. The CDR3 is 16 residues long. Germline CDR1 is MNHNY and CDR2 is SVGAGI (reference sequence). Written as DNA, the CDR3 is TGTGCCAGCAGTTACTCACTCGCGGGGGGGAGTTACGAGCAGTACGTC. Translation: CASSYSLAGGSYEQYV.

CDR3: CSVEMETQYF. In DNA, the CDR3 is TGCAGCGTTGAAATGGAGACCCAGTACTTC. The gene calls are TRBV29-1 and TRBJ2-5; D remains ambiguous. The V end lost 2 bases, the J end lost 5 bases, and 3 bases lay between the germline ends. Germline V gives CDR1 SQVTM, CDR2 ANQGSEA. The CDR3 is 10 amino acids.

The V and J genes are TRBV19 and TRBJ1-5, with D uncertain. The germline V gene encodes CDR1 LNHDA and CDR2 SQIVND (reference sequence). V was trimmed by 7 bases and J by 2 bases, leaving 18 bases between them. This CDR3 is 16 amino acids long. CDR3 bases: TGTGCCAGTACCCACACCGGGCCCTATGGCAATCAGCCCCAGCATTTT. It is translated as CASTHTGPYGNQPQHF.

A few counts support this clonotype. V gene TRBV6-1 combines with J gene TRBJ1-1; D gene uncertain. Germline values: CDR1 MNHNS, CDR2 SASEGT. There are 13 residues in the CDR3. V was cut by 8 bases and J by 1 base, with 11 bases left in between. The CDR3 region is CASRGQSNTEAFF. CDR3 nucleotides: TGTGCCAGCCGTGGGCAGTCGAACACTGAAGCTTTCTTT.

This chain connects TRBV29-1 to TRBJ2-5; the D gene is possibly TRBD1 (5 bases). The CDR3 runs 11 residues. The V gene's germline CDR1 is SQVTM and CDR2 ANQGSEA. V lost 6 bases, J lost 4 bases, and 9 bases lay in between. DNA for the CDR3: TGCAGCGTCCCTAGGGGAGAGACCCAGTACTTC. Translating gives CSVPRGETQYF.

The genes are TRBV7-9 and TRBJ2-1; 8 nucleotides match TRBD1. Germline CDR1 SEHNR, CDR2 FQNEAQ (reference sequence). The CDR3 runs to 16 residues. V shed 3 bases, J shed 7 bases, and the junction held 11 bases outside the gene matches. The CDR3 region has the DNA TGTGCCAGCAGCTTCCATAAAAGGACAGGGAGGAATGAGCAGTTCTTC. Protein: CASSFHKRTGRNEQFF.

This chain joins TRBV11-2 and TRBJ2-3; D is unclear. The germline V gene encodes CDR1 SGHAT and CDR2 FQNNGV. The CDR3 totals 12 residues. Trimming removed 1 base at V and 14 bases at J, with 13 bases between. CDR3 residues: CASSLVEAYPYF. Here the CDR3 DNA reads TGTGCCAGCAGCTTAGTAGAAGCGTATCCGTATTTT.

This clonotype came up a few times. This sequence joins TRBV5-1 and TRBJ2-3; D perhaps matches TRBD1 (6 bases). CDR3 length equals 14 residues. Deletions cut 9 bases from V and 0 bases from J, with 14 bases between. Germline V lookup: CDR1 SGHRS, CDR2 YFSETQ. CDR3 nucleotide sequence: TGCGCCACCGCGACCGGGACAAGCACAGATACGCAGTATTTT. This sequence encodes CATATGTSTDTQYF. Supplemented by reference TRBV5-1 and TRBJ2-3, the full variable domain reads KAGVTQTPRYLIKTRGQQVTLSCSPISGHRSVSWYQQTPGQGLQFLFEYFSETQRNKGNFPGRFSGRQFSNSRSEMNVSTLELGDSALYLCATATGTSTDTQYFGPGTRLTVL.

This clonotype occurred a few times. The gene calls are TRBV7-8 and TRBJ2-1; TRBD1 or TRBD2 may be the D gene (5 bases each). Germline loops: CDR1 SGHVS, CDR2 FQNEAQ. Trimming took 4 bases from V and 0 from J, leaving 10 bases between them. This CDR3 comprises 15 residues. The DNA of the CDR3 is TGTGCCAGCAGCTATGCAGGGACCTCCTACAATGAGCAGTTCTTC. This sequence encodes CASSYAGTSYNEQFF.

This clonotype came up many times. This chain links TRBV6-6 with TRBJ1-1; no clear D. The germline gives CDR1 MNHNY, CDR2 SVGAGI (reference sequence). Trimming stripped 0 bases from V and 1 base from J, with 3 bases between. The CDR3 is 13 amino acids. The CDR3 DNA reads TGTGCCAGCAGTTACTCGACGAACACTGAAGCTTTCTTT. Amino acid sequence: CASSYSTNTEAFF.

The chain carries TRBV25-1 and TRBJ1-2; D is possibly TRBD1 (6 bases). Germline-derived CDR1 and CDR2 are MGHDK and SYGVNS. There are 13 residues in the CDR3. The V end lost 2 bases, the J end lost 4 bases, and 8 bases lay between the germline ends. CDR3 DNA: TGTGCCAGCAGTGAAACAGGGTTCTATGGCTACACCTTC. As protein: CASSETGFYGYTF.

This clonotype was observed a handful of times. J is TRBJ1-1 and V is TRBV20-1, with a possible D match to TRBD1 (6 bases). V lost 5 bases, J lost 5 bases, and 12 bases lay in between. Looked up from germline, CDR1 is DFQATT and CDR2 is SNEGSKA (reference sequence). The CDR3 sequence is 12 residues long. The DNA of the CDR3 is TGCAGTGCTGGCACAGGGCTAACTGAAGCTTTCTTT. Its protein is CSAGTGLTEAFF.

This clonotype has a count of ten or more. The chain joins TRBV5-1 to TRBJ2-1, with 7 positions matching TRBD1. The CDR3 covers 16 residues. The V gene's germline CDR1 is SGHRS and CDR2 YFSETQ. V dropped 4 bases and J dropped 0; count of bases not matched to a gene: 7. The CDR3 DNA reads TGCGCCAGCAGCAACGGACAGGCGTCCTCCTACAATGAGCAGTTCTTC. Encoded protein: CASSNGQASSYNEQFF. Combining the CDR3 with reference TRBV5-1 and TRBJ2-1 gives the whole variable domain KAGVTQTPRYLIKTRGQQVTLSCSPISGHRSVSWYQQTPGQGLQFLFEYFSETQRNKGNFPGRFSGRQFSNSRSEMNVSTLELGDSALYLCASSNGQASSYNEQFFGPGTRLTVL.

A few counts support this clonotype. The chain couples TRBV20-1 to TRBJ1-1, with TRBD1 matching over 7 bases. There are 16 residues in the CDR3. CDR1 is DFQATT, CDR2 SNEGSKA, per germline (reference sequence). V trimming: 2 bases; J trimming: 8 bases; junction bases outside the gene matches: 17. CDR3: CSARNPATGTELEAFF. The CDR3 DNA is TGCAGTGCTAGAAATCCGGCAACCGGGACAGAGCTGGAAGCTTTCTTT.

Comments on this clonotype: Just one base apart from a much larger clone, this may be a read error. The CDR3 is CASSLADRATDTQYF. CDR3 nucleotides: TGTGCCAGCAGTTTAGCGGACAGGGCCACAGATACGCAGTATTTT. J is TRBJ2-3 and V is TRBV27; 8 nucleotides line up with TRBD1. Germline assignment: CDR1 MNHEY and CDR2 SMNVEV (reference sequence). V was clipped by 2 bases and J by 2 bases; unmatched bases: 3. This CDR3 region has 15 residues.

This clonotype was seen repeatedly, ten times or more. The genes are TRBV20-1 and TRBJ1-1; D uncertain. V gave up 1 base and J gave up 6 bases, with 12 bases separating them. CDR1 is DFQATT, CDR2 SNEGSKA, per germline (reference sequence). This CDR3 has 13 residues. CDR3 region: CSARAVVTAEAFF. In nucleotides, the CDR3 is TGCAGTGCTAGAGCGGTTGTTACGGCTGAAGCTTTCTTT.

A note on this clonotype: Compared with germline, one end of the junction differs, possibly owing to a read error. The chain links TRBV3-1 to TRBJ1-1; 7 bases are shared with TRBD1. Germline V lookup: CDR1 LGHDT, CDR2 YNNKEL (reference sequence). The CDR3 covers 14 residues. In DNA, the CDR3 is TGTGCCAGCAGCCACGACAGGGTGAACGCTGAAGCTTTCTTT. Residues: CASSHDRVNAEAFF.

As regards this clonotype: A much larger clone sits a single nucleotide away, making a read error possible. J is TRBJ2-3 and V is TRBV28, with D perhaps matching TRBD1 (5 bases). The CDR3 is 14 residues long. Per the germline V gene, CDR1 is MDHEN and CDR2 is SYDVKM. The CDR3 region has the DNA TGTGCCAGCAGTTTTAACGCTAACACAGGTACGCAGTATTTT. Translation: CASSFNANTGTQYF. Full variable domain (outside the CDR3, taken from reference TRBV28 and TRBJ2-3): DVKVTQSSRYLVKRTGEKVFLECVQDMDHENMFWYRQDPGLGLRLIYFSYDVKMKEKGDIPEGYSVSREKKERFSLILESASTNQTSMYLCASSFNANTGTQYFGPGTRLTVL.

The chain has TRBV28 and TRBJ1-3, with a possible D match to TRBD1 (5 bases). Germline loops: CDR1 MDHEN, CDR2 SYDVKM. This CDR3 contains 15 residues. The V end was cut by 7 bases, the J end by 0 bases, with 13 bases between. DNA of the CDR3: TGTGCCAGCACGGGGGGGGGTAACTCTGGAAACACCATATATTTT. Its protein product is CASTGGGNSGNTIYF.

In its sample, this clonotype was seen a few times. Since a much larger clone is just one base distant, this may be a read error. No conserved phenylalanine or tryptophan ends this CDR3, so it is likely a read error. The genes are TRBV11-2 and TRBJ2-5; no clear D. This CDR3 has 12 amino acids. The germline V gene encodes CDR1 SGHAT and CDR2 FQNNGV. V dropped 3 bases and J dropped 5 bases, with 7 bases sitting between them. CDR3 coding DNA: TGTGCCAGCAGCTTTGGTGCGGAGACCCAGTACTCC. The encoded protein is CASSFGAETQYS.

This chain uses TRBV28 with TRBJ1-4; D gene unclear. The CDR3 runs 13 residues. V was trimmed by 6 bases and J by 8 bases, leaving 13 bases between them. Germline V CDR1 and CDR2: MDHEN, SYDVKM. The CDR3 DNA is TGTGCCAGCAGCTCGGCCCGAAGGGAAAAACTGTTTTTT. Encoded protein: CASSSARREKLFF.

Sample share makes this clonotype medium-sized. The chain is built from TRBV7-9 and TRBJ2-5; D gene uncertain. The V gene's germline CDR1 is SEHNR and CDR2 FQNEAQ (reference sequence). CDR3 length: 10 amino acids. V was shortened by 5 bases and J by 5 bases, with 3 bases between the two germline ends. CDR3 residues: CASSHETQYF. CDR3 nucleotide sequence: TGTGCCAGCAGCCATGAGACCCAGTACTTC.